This TCR beta chain comes out of a study of T-cell reconstitution after alpha-beta-depleted transplantation in children listed by TCRdb under 2016. Regarding the research as a whole: The study quantitatively tracked T-cell immune reconstitution after TCRalphabeta/CD19-depleted allogeneic hematopoietic cell transplantation in children using TCR repertoire profiling. Results the study describes overall, beyond this receptor: Over the following months the frequencies of hyperexpanded clones went down, and after one year T-cell counts and TCRbeta diversity were mostly credited to newly produced T cells. In some patients, the high TCRbeta diversity seen at day 60 was put down to recipient T cells and intrathymic progenitors that had survived conditioning. Apparently early alphabetaT-cell count recovery about two months after transplant reportedly relied on only several hundred rapidly expanded clones derived from non-depleted graft cells.

This clonotype was observed many times. Its specific antigen is unknown. No much larger clonotype is one base removed from it; base qualities were not supplied. Sample treatment or condition, as interpreted from the label and publication: allogeneic hematopoietic cell transplantation with graft depleted of TCRalphabeta T cells and CD19 B cells. The transplant recipients were children given TCRalphabeta/CD19-depleted allogeneic hematopoietic cell grafts. The library was generated by PCR. For sequencing, an Illumina HiSeq 2500 was employed. To normalize quantification of the TCRbeta repertoire, the TCR libraries were built with molecular barcoding that relied on unique molecular identifiers. TCRdb reprocessed the public reads (quality trimming at Q25 with fastp, clone calling with MiXCR) and kept in-frame beta chains. Identical CDR3 proteins give one entry, which carries the most common genes and DNA. The sample profile shows 540,000 or so distinct CDR3 sequences; 23% of them were found once. Clones ranked in the top ten supply roughly 14% of the sample.

Ends trimmed: V by 5 bases, J by 5 bases; bases unmatched to a gene: 6. The CDR3 runs 15 amino acids, cysteine and phenylalanine included. The kept DNA is CDR3 alone, 45 bases in frame from the first base. CDR1 and CDR2, looked up from the germline V gene (reference sequence), are DFQATT and SNEGSKA. This sequence originates from a boy younger than two who had a stem cell transplant for acute myeloid leukemia, so the T cells may come from the graft donor. This chain joins TRBV20-1 to TRBJ2-5; 15 central bases correspond to TRBD2. The sequences come from PBMCs, mostly from graft donor cells, collected 360 days after TCRalphabeta/CD19-depleted stem cell transplant. The CDR3 region: CSAGLAGGQWETQYF. The sequenced DNA: TGCAGTGCTGGACTAGCGGGGGGGCAGTGGGAGACCCAGTACTTC.